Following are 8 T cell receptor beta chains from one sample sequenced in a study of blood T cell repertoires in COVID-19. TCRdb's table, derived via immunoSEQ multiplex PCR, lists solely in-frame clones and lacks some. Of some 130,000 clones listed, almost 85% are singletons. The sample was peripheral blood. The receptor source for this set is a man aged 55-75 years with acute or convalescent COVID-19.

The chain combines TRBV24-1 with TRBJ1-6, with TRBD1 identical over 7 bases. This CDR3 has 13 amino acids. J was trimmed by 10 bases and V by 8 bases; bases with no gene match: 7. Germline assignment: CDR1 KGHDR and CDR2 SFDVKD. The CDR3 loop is CATIPGQSSPLHF. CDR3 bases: TGTGCCACCATACCGGGACAGAGCTCACCCCTCCACTTT.

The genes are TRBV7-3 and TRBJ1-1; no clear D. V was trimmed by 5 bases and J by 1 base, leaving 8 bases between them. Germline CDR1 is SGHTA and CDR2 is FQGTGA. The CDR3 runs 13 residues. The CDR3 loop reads CASSPRQNTEAFF. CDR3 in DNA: TGTGCCAGCAGCCCTAGGCAGAACACTGAAGCTTTCTTT.

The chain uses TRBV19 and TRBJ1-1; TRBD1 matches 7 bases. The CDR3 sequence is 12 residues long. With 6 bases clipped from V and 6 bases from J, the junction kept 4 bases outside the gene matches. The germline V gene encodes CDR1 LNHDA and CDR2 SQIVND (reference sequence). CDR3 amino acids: CASRTGFAEAFF. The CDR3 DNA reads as TGTGCCAGTAGGACAGGGTTTGCTGAAGCTTTCTTT.

CDR3 nucleotide sequence: TGCAGCGCTCGGGTCTCCTACGAGCAGTACTTC. Protein: CSARVSYEQYF. The J gene is TRBJ2-7, the V gene TRBV29-1, with D hard to call. The CDR3 contains 11 residues. CDR1 is SQVTM, CDR2 ANQGSEA, per germline. The V end lost 7 bases, the J end lost 0 bases, and 7 bases lay between the germline ends.

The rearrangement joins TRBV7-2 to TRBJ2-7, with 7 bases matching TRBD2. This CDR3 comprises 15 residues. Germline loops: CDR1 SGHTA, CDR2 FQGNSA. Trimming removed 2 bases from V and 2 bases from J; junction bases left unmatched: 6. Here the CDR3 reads CASSLSASGAYEQYF. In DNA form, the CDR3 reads TGTGCCAGCAGCTTATCGGCTAGCGGAGCCTACGAGCAGTACTTC.

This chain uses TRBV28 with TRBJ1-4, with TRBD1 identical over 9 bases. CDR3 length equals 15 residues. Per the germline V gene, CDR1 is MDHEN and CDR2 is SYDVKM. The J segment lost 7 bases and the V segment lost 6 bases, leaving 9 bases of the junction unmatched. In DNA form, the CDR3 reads TGTGCCAGCAGACAACAGGGGGCGCGGAGTGAAAAACTGTTTTTT. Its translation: CASRQQGARSEKLFF.

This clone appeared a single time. The CDR3 here is CAISESRQAPSGRAVSDEQFF. The CDR3, as DNA: TGTGCCATCAGTGAGTCTAGACAGGCCCCTAGCGGGAGGGCCGTCTCCGATGAGCAGTTCTTC. The chain recombines TRBV10-3 with TRBJ2-1; 12 bases align to TRBD2. With 0 bases clipped from V and 8 bases from J, the junction kept 20 bases outside the gene matches. This CDR3 has 21 amino acids. Germline assignment: CDR1 ENHRY and CDR2 SYGVKD.

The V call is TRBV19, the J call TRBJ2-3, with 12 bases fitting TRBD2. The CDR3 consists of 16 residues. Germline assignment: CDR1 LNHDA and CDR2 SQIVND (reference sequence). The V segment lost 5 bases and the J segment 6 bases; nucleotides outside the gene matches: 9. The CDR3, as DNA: TGTGCCAGTAGTCGGACTAGCGGGGACTCCGTGGATACGCAGTATTTT. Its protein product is CASSRTSGDSVDTQYF.